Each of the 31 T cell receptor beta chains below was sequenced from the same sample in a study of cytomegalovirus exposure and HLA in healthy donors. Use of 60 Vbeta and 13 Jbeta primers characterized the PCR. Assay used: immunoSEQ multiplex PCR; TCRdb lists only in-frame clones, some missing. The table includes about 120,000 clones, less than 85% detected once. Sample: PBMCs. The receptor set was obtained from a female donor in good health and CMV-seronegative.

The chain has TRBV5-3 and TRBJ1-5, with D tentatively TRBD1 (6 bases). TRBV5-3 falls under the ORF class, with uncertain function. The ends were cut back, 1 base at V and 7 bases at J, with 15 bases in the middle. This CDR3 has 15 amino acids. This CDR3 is CARSLYSPGHQPQHF. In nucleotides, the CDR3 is TGTGCCAGAAGCTTGTATTCGCCGGGACACCAGCCCCAGCATTTT.

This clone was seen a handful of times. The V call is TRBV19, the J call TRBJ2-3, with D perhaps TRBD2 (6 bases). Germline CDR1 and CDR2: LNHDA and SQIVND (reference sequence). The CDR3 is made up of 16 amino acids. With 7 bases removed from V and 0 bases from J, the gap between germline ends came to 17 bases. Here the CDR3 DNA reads TGTGCCAGTAAGCCTGACGGGAGCCCAAGCACAGATACGCAGTATTTT. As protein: CASKPDGSPSTDTQYF.

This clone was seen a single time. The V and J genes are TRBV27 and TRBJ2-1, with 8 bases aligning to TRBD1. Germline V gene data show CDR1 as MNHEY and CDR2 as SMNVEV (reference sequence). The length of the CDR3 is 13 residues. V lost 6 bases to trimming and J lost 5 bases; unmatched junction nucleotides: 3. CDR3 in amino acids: CASRAQGDNEQFF. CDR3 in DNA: TGTGCCAGCAGAGCACAGGGGGACAATGAGCAGTTCTTC.

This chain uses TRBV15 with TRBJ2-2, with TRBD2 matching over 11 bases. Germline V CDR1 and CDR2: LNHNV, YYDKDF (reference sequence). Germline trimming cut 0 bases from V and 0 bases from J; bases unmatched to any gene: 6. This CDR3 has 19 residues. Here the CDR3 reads CATSRDRYSGRANTGELFF. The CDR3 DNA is TGTGCCACCAGCAGAGATCGGTATAGCGGGAGGGCGAACACCGGGGAGCTGTTTTTT.

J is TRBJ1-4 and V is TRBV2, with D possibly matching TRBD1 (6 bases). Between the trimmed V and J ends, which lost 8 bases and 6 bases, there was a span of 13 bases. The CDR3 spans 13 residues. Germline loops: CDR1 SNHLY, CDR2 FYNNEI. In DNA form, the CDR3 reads TGTGCCAGCGCAGGGGAGAGGCATGAAAAACTGTTTTTT. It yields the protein CASAGERHEKLFF.

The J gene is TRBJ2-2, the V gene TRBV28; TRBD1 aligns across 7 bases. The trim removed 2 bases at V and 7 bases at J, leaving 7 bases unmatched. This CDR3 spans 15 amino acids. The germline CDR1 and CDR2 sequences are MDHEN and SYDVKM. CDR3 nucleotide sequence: TGTGCCAGCAGTTTAGCCGACAGGGCGGGCGGGGAGCTGTTTTTT. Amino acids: CASSLADRAGGELFF.

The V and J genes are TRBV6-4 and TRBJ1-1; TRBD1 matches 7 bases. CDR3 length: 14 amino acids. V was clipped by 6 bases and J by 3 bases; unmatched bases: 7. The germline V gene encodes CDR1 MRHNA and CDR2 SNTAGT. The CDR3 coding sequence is TGTGCCAGCAGCCGACAGGGTATGGACACTGAAGCTTTCTTT. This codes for CASSRQGMDTEAFF.

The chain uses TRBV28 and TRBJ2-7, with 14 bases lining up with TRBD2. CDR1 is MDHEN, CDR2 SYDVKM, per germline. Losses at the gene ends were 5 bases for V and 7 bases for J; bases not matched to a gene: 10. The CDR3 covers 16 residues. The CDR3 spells CASSPPRTSGRHEQYF. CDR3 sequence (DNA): TGTGCCAGCAGTCCACCTCGGACTAGCGGGAGGCATGAGCAGTACTTC. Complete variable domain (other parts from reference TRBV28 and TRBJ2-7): DVKVTQSSRYLVKRTGEKVFLECVQDMDHENMFWYRQDPGLGLRLIYFSYDVKMKEKGDIPEGYSVSREKKERFSLILESASTNQTSMYLCASSPPRTSGRHEQYFGPGTRLTVT.

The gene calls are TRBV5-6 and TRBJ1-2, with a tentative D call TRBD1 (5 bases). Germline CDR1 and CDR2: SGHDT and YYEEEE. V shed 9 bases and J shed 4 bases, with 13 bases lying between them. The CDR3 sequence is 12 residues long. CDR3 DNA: TGTGCCACCCACCAGGGTCTCTATGGCTACACCTTC. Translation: CATHQGLYGYTF.

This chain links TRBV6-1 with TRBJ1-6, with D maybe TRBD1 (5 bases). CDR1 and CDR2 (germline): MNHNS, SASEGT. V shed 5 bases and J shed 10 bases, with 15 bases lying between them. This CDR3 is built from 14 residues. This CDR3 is CASSPQGFGSPLHF. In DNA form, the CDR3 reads TGTGCCAGCAGTCCGCAGGGTTTTGGATCACCCCTCCACTTT.

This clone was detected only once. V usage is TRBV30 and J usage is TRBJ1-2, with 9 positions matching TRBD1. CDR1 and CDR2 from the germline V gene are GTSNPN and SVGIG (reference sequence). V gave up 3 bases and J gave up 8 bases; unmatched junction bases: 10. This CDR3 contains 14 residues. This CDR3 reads CAWRSDRGIGGYTF. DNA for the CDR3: TGTGCCTGGAGGTCGGACAGGGGCATTGGGGGCTACACCTTC.

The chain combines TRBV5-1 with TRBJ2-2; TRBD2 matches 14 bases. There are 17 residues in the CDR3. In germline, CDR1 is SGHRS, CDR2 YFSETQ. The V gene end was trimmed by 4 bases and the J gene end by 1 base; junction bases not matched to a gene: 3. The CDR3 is CASSTGLAGGNTGELFF. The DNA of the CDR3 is TGCGCCAGCAGCACCGGACTAGCGGGGGGGAACACCGGGGAGCTGTTTTTT.

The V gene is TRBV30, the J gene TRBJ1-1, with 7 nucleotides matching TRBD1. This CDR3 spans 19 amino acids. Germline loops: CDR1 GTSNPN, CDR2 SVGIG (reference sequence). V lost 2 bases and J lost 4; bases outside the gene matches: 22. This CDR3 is CAWSIPDRADRTSCTEAFF. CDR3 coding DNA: TGTGCCTGGAGTATCCCTGACAGGGCTGACCGAACAAGTTGCACTGAAGCTTTCTTT.

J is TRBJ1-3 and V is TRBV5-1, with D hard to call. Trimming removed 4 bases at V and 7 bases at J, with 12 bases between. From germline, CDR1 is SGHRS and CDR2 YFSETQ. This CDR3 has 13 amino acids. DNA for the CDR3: TGCGCCAGCAGCCCCCACTCCGGGAACACCATATATTTT. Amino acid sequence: CASSPHSGNTIYF.

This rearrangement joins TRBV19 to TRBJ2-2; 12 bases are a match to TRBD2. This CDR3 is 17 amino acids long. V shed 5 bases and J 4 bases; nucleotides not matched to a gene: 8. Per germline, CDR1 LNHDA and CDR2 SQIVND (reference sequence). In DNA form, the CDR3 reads TGTGCCAGTAGTGCCAGACTAGCGGGAGATAGCACCGGGGAGCTGTTTTTT. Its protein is CASSARLAGDSTGELFF. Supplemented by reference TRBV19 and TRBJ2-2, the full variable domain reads DGGITQSPKYLFRKEGQNVTLSCEQNLNHDAMYWYRQDPGQGLRLIYYSQIVNDFQKGDIAEGYSVSREKKESFPLTVTSAQKNPTAFYLCASSARLAGDSTGELFFGEGSRLTVL.

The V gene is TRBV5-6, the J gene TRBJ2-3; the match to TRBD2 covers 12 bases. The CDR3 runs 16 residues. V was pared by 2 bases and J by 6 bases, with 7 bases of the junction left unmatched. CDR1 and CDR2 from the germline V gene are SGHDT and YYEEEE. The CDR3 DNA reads TGTGCCAGCAGCTTCTTCTCGACTAGCGGGAGCGATACGCAGTATTTT. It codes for CASSFFSTSGSDTQYF.

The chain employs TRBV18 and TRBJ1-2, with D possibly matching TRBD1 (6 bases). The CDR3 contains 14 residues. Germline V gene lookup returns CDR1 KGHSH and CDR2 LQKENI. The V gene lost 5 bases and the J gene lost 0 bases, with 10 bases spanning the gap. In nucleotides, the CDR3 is TGTGCCAGCTCATACCAGGGGACTAACTATGGCTACACCTTC. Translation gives CASSYQGTNYGYTF.

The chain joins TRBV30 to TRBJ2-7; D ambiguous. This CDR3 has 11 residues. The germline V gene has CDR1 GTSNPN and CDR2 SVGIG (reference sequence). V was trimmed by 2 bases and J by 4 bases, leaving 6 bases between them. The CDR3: CAWSSSYEQYF. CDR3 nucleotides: TGTGCCTGGAGTTCCTCTTACGAGCAGTACTTC.

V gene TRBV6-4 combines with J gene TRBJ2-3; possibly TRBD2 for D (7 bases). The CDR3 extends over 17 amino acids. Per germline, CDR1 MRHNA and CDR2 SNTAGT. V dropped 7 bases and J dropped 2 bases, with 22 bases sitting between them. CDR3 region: CASTPGRGGGFTDTQYF. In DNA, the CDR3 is TGTGCCAGCACCCCAGGGCGGGGCGGGGGCTTCACAGATACGCAGTATTTT.

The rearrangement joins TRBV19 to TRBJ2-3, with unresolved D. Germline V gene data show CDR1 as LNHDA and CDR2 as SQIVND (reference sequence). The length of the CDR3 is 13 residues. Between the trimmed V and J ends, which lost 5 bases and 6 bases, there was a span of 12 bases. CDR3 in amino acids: CASSVTPWDTQYF. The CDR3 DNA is TGTGCCAGTAGTGTAACTCCTTGGGATACGCAGTATTTT.

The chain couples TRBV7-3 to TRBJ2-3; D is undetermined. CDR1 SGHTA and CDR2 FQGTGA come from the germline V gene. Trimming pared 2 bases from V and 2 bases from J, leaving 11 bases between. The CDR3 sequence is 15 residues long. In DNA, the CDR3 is TGTGCCAGCAGCTTATCGTTGAGCCCCACAGATACGCAGTATTTT. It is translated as CASSLSLSPTDTQYF.

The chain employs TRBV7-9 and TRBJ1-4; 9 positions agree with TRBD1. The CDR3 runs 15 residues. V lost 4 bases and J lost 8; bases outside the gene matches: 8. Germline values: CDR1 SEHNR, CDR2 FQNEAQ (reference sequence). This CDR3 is CASSYRTGVEEKLFF. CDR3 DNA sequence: TGTGCCAGCAGCTACCGGACAGGGGTTGAGGAAAAACTGTTTTTT.

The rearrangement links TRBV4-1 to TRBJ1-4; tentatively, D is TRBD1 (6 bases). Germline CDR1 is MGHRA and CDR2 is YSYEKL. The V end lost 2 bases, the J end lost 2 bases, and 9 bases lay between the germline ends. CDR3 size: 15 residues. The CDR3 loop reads CASSQQQGTNEKLFF. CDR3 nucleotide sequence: TGCGCCAGCAGCCAACAACAGGGCACTAATGAAAAACTGTTTTTT.

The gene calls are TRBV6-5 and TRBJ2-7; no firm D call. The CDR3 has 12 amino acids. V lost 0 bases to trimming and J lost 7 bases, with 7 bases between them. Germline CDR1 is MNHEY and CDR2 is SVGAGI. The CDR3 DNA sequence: TGTGCCAGCAGTTACTCGTACGGGGAGCAGTACTTC. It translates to CASSYSYGEQYF.

Here the CDR3 DNA reads TGTGCCAGCAGTTTATGGGACAGTTTGAATCAGCCCCAGCATTTT. The encoded protein is CASSLWDSLNQPQHF. The rearrangement uses TRBV28 and TRBJ1-5; D is possibly TRBD1 (6 bases). The germline V and J ends were trimmed by 0 bases and 4 bases, with 10 bases remaining between them. The germline gives CDR1 MDHEN, CDR2 SYDVKM. The CDR3 consists of 15 residues.

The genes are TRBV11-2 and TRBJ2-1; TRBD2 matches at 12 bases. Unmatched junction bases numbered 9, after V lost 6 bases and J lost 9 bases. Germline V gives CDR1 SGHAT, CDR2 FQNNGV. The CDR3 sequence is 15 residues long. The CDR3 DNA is TGTGCCAGCAGGTCTACTAGCGGGAGGATGATTGAGCAGTTCTTC. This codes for CASRSTSGRMIEQFF.

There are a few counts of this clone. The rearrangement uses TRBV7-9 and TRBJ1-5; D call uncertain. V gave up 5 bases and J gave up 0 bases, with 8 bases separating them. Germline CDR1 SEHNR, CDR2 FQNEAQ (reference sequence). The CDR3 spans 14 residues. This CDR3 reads CASSRRGSNQPQHF. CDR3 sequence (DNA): TGTGCCAGCAGCCGCCGGGGTAGCAATCAGCCCCAGCATTTT.

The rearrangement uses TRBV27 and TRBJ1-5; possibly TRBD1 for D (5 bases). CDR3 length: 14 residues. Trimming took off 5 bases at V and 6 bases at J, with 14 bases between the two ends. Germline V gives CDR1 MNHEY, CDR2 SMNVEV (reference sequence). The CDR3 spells CASSLHLQGQPQHF. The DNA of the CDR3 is TGTGCCAGCAGTCTCCATTTGCAGGGTCAGCCCCAGCATTTT.

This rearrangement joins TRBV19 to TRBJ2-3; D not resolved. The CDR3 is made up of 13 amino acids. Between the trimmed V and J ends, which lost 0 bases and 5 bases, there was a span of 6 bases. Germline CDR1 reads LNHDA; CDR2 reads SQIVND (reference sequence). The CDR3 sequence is CASSIEFQDTQYF. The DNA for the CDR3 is TGTGCCAGTAGTATAGAGTTTCAAGATACGCAGTATTTT.

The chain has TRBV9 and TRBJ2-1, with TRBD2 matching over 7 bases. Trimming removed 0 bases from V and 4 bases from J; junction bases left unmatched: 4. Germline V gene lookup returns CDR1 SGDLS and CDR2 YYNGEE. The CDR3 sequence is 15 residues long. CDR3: CASSVDSGTYNEQFF. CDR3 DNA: TGTGCCAGCAGCGTAGACAGCGGGACTTACAATGAGCAGTTCTTC.

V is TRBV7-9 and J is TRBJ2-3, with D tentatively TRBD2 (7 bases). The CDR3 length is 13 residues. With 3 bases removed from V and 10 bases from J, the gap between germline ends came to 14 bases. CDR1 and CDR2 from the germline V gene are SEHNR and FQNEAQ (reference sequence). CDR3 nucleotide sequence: TGTGCCAGCAGCTTCGCAGGGGAGGGGGCGCAGTATTTT. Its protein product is CASSFAGEGAQYF.